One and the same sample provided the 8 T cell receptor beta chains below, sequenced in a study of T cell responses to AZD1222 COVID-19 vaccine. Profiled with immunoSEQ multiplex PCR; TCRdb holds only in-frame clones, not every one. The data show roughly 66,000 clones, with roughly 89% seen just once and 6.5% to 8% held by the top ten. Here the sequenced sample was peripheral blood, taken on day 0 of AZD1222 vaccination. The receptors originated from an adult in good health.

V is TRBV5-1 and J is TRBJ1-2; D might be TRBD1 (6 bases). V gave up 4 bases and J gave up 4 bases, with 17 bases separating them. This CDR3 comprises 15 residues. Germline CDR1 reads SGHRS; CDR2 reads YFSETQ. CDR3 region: CASSETGTRSYGYTF. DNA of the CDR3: TGCGCCAGCAGCGAAACCGGGACAAGATCCTATGGCTACACCTTC.

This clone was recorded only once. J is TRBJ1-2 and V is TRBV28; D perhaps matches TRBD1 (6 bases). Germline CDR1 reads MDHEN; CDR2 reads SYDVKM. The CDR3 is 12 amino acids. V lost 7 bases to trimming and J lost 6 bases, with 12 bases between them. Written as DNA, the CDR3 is TGTGCCAGCACGGGGGGCGTTCATGGCTACACCTTC. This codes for CASTGGVHGYTF.

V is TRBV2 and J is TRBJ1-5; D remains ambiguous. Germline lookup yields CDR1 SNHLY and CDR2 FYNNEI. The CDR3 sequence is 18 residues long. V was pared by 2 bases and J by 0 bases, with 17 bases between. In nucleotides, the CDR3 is TGTGCCAGCAGTGAAATACGCTTCCGAACCGATAGCAATCAGCCCCAGCATTTT. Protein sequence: CASSEIRFRTDSNQPQHF.

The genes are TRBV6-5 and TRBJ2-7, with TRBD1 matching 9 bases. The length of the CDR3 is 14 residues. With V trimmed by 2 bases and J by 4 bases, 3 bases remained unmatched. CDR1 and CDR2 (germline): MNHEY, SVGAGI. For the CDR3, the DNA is TGTGCCAGCAGTTACACAGGGGGCAGGTACGAGCAGTACTTC. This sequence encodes CASSYTGGRYEQYF.

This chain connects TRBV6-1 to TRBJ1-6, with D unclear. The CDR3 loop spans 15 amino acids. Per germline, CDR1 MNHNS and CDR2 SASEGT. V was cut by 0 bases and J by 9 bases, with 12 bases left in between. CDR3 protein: CASSEAEATGSPLHF. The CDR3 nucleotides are TGTGCCAGCAGTGAAGCTGAAGCAACCGGTTCACCCCTCCACTTT.

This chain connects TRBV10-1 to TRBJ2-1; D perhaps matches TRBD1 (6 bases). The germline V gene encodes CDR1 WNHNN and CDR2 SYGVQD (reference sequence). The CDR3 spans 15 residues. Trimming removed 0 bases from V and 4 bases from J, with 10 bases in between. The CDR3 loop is CASSESVTGYNEQFF. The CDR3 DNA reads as TGCGCCAGCAGTGAGTCGGTGACAGGTTACAATGAGCAGTTCTTC.

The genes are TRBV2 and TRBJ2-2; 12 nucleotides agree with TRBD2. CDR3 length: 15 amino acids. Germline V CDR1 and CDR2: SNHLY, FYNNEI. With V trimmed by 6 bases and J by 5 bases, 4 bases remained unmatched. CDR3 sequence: CASSLAGGSTGELFF. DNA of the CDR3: TGTGCCAGCAGCCTAGCGGGGGGGAGTACCGGGGAGCTGTTTTTT.

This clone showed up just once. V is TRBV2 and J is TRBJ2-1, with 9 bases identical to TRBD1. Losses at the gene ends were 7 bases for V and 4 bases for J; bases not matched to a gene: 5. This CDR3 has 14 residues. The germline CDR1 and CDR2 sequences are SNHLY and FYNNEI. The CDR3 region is CASTAGTGYNEQFF. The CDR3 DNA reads TGTGCCAGCACAGCCGGGACAGGGTACAATGAGCAGTTCTTC.